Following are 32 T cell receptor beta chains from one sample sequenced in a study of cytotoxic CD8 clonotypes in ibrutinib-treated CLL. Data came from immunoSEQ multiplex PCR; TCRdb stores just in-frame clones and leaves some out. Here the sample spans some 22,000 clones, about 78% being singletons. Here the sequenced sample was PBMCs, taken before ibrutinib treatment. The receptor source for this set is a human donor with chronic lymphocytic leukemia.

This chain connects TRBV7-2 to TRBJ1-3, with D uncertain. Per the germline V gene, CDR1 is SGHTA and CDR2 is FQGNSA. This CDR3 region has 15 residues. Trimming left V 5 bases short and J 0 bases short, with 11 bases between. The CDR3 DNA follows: TGTGCCAGCAGCCCTCACCAGTCCTCTGGAAACACCATATATTTT. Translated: CASSPHQSSGNTIYF.

The CDR3, as DNA: TGTGCCAGCAGTTTCTGGCCAGGGGTGAGCTACGAGCAGTACTTC. Translating it yields CASSFWPGVSYEQYF. This chain connects TRBV28 to TRBJ2-7; D possibly corresponds to TRBD1 (6 bases). Germline assignment: CDR1 MDHEN and CDR2 SYDVKM. This CDR3 contains 15 residues. The V gene lost 3 bases and the J gene lost 3 bases, with 15 bases spanning the gap.

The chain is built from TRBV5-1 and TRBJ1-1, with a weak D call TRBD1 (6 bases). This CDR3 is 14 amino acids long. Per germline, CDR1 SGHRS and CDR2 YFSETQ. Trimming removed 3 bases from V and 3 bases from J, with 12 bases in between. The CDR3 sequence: CASSSLTGDTEAFF. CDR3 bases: TGCGCCAGCAGCTCGCTGACAGGAGACACTGAAGCTTTCTTT.

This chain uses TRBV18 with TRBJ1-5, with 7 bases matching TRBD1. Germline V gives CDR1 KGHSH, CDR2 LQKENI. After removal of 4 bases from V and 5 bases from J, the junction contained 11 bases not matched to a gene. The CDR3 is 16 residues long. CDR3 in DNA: TGTGCCAGCTCACTCACGGGACAGTCGTACGATCAGCCCCAGCATTTT. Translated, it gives CASSLTGQSYDQPQHF. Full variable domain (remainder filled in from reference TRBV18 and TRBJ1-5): NAGVMQNPRHLVRRRGQEARLRCSPMKGHSHVYWYRQLPEEGLKFMVYLQKENIIDESGMPKERFSAEFPKEGPSILRIQQVVRGDSAAYFCASSLTGQSYDQPQHFGDGTRLSIL.

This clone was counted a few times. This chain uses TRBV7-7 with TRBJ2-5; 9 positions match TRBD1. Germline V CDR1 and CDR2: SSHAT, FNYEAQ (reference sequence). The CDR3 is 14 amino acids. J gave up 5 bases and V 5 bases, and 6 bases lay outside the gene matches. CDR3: CASSVGQGLETQYF. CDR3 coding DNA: TGTGCCAGCAGCGTGGGACAGGGACTGGAGACCCAGTACTTC.

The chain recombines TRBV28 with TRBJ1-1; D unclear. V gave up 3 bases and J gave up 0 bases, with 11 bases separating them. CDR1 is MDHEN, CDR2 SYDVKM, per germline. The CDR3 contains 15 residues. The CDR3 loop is CASSFSPELNTEAFF. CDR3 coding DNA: TGTGCCAGCAGTTTCTCTCCTGAACTGAACACTGAAGCTTTCTTT.

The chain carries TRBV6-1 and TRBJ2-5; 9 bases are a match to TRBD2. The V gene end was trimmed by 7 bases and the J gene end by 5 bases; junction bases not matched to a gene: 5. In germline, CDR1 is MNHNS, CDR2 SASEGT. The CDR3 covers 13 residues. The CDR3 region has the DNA TGTGCCAGCACCTCGGCGGGGGGGGAGACCCAGTACTTC. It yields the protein CASTSAGGETQYF.

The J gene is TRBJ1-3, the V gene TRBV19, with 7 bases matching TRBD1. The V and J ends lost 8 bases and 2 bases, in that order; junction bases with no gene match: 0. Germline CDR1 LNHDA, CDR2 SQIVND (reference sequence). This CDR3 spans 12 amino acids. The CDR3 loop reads CASGTAGNTIYF. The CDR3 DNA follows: TGTGCCAGTGGGACAGCTGGAAACACCATATATTTT.

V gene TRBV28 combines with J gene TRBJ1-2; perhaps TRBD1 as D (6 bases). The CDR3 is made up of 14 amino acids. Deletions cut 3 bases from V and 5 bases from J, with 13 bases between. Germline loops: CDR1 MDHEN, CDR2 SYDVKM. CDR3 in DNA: TGTGCCAGCAGTTTGGGGGCGCGACGTTATGGCTACACCTTC. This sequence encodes CASSLGARRYGYTF.

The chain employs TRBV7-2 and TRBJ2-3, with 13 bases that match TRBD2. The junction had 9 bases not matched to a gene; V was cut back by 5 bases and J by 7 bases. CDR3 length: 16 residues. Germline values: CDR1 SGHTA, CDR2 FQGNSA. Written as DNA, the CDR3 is TGTGCCAGCAGCCGCCCCGGACTAGCGGGGGCGTATACGCAGTATTTT. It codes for CASSRPGLAGAYTQYF.

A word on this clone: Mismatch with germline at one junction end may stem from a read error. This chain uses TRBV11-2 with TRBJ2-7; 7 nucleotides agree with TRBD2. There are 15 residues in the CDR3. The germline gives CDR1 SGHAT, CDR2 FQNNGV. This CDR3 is CASSLGAGASYEQYF. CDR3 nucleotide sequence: TGTGCCAGCAGTTTAGGTGCGGGAGCGTCCTACGAGCAGTACTTC.

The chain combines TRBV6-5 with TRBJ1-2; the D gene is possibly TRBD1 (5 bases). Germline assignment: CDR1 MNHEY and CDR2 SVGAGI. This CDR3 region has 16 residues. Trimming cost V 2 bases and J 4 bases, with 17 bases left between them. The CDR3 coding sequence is TGTGCCAGCAGTTACATCGGGGCAGAGTCCCTCTATGGCTACACCTTC. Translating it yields CASSYIGAESLYGYTF.

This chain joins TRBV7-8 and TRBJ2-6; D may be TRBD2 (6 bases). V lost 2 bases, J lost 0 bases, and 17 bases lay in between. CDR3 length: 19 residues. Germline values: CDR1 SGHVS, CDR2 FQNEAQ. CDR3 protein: CASSLRWPSVDSGANVLTF. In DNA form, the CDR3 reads TGTGCCAGCAGCTTACGTTGGCCTAGCGTAGACTCTGGGGCCAACGTCCTGACTTTC.

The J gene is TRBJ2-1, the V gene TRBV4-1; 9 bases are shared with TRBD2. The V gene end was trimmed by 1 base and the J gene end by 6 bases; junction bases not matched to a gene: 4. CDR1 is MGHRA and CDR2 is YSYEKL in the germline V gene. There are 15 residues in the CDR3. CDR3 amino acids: CASSQALAGINEQFF. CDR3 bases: TGCGCCAGCAGCCAAGCGCTAGCGGGGATCAATGAGCAGTTCTTC.

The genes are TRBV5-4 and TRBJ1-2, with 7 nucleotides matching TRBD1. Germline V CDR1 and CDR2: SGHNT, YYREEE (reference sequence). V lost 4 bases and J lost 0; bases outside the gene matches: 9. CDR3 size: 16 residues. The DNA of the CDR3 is TGTGCCAGCAGCGACGGGACAGTTCGGGCTAACTATGGCTACACCTTC. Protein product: CASSDGTVRANYGYTF.

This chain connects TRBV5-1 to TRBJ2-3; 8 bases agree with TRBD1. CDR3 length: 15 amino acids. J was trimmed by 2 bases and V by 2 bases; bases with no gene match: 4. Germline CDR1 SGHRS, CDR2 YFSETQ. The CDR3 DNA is TGCGCCAGCAGCTTAACGGGACAGGCCACAGATACGCAGTATTTT. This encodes CASSLTGQATDTQYF.

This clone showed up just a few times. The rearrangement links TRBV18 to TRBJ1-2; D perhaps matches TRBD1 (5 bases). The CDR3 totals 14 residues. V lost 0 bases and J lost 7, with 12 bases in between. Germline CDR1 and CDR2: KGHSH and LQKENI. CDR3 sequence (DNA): TGTGCCAGCTCACCACCGGCATCAGGGTTTGGCTACACCTTC. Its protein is CASSPPASGFGYTF.

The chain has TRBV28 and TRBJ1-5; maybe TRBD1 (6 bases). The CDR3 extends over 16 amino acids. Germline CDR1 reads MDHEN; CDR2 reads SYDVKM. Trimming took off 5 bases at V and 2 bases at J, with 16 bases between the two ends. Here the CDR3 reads CASSPQTGSGNQPQHF. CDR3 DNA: TGTGCCAGCAGTCCGCAGACAGGTAGCGGCAATCAGCCCCAGCATTTT.

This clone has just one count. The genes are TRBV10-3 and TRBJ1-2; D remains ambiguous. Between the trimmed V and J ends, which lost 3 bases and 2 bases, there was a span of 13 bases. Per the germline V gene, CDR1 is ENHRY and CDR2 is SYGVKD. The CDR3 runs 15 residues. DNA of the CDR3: TGTGCCATCAGTGAATCTGGACGGTCCAACTATGGCTACACCTTC. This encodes CAISESGRSNYGYTF.

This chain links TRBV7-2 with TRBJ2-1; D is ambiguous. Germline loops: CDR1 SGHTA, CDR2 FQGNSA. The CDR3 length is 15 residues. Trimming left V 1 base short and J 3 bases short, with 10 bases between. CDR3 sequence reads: CASSLDRDFYNEQFF. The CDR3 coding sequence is TGTGCCAGCAGCTTAGACCGTGACTTCTACAATGAGCAGTTCTTC.

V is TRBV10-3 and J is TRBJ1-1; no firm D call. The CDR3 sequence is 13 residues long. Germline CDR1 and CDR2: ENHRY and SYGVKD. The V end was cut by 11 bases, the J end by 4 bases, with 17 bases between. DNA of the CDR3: TGTGCCTCCCGGACGGACCTACCCACTGAAGCTTTCTTT. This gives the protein CASRTDLPTEAFF.

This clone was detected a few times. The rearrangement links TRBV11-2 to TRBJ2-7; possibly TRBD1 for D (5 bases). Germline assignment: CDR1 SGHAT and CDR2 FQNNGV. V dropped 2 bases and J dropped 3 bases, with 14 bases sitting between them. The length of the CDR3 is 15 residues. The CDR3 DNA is TGTGCCAGCAGCTTATTCCAGGGCCTGGGCTACGAGCAGTACTTC. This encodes CASSLFQGLGYEQYF.

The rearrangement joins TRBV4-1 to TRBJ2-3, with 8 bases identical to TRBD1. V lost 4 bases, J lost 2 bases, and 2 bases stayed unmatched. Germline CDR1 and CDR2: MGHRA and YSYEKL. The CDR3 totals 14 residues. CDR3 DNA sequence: TGCGCCAGCAGCCGGGACAGGTACACAGATACGCAGTATTTT. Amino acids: CASSRDRYTDTQYF.

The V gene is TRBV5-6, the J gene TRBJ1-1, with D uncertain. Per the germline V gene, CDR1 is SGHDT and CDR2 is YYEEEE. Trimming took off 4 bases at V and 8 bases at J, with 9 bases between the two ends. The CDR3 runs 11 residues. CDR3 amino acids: CASSALGEAFF. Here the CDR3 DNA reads TGTGCCAGCAGCGCCCTGGGGGAAGCTTTCTTT.

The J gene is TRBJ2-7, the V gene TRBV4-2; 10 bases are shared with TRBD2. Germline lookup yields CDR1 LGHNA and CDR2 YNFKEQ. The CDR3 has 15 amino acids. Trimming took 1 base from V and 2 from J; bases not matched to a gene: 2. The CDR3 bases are TGTGCCAGCAGCCAAGCGCTAGCGGGAGCCTACGAGCAGTACTTC. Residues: CASSQALAGAYEQYF.

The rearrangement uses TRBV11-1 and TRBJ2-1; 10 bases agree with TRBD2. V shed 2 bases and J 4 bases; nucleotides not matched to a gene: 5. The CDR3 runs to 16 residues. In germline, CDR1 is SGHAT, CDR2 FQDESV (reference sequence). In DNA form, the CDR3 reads TGTGCCAGCAGCTTACAGGGACTAGCGAAATACAATGAGCAGTTCTTC. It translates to CASSLQGLAKYNEQFF.

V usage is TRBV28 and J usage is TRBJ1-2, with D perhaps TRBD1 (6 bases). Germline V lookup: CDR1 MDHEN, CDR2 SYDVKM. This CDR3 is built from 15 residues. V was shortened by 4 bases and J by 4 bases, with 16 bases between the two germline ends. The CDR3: CASSSGEGGFYGYTF. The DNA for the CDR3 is TGTGCCAGCAGTTCTGGGGAAGGGGGTTTCTATGGCTACACCTTC.

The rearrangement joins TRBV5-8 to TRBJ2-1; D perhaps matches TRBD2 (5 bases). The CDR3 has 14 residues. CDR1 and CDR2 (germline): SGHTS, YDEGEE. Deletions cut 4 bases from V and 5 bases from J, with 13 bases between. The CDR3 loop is CASSPGGWNNEQFF. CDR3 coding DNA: TGTGCCAGCAGCCCGGGCGGGTGGAACAATGAGCAGTTCTTC. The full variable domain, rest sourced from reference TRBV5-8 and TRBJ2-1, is EAGVTQSPTHLIKTRGQQATLRCSPISGHTSVYWYQQALGLGLQFLLWYDEGEERNRGNFPPRFSGRQFPNYSSELNVNALELEDSALYLCASSPGGWNNEQFFGPGTRLTVL.

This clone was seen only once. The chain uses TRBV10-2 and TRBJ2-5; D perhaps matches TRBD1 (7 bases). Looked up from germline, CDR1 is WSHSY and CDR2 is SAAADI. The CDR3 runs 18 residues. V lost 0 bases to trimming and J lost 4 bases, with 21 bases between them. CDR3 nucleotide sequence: TGCGCCAGCAGTGAGTCGAGGTTCGGGCAGGGGGGCCGAGAGACCCAGTACTTC. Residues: CASSESRFGQGGRETQYF.

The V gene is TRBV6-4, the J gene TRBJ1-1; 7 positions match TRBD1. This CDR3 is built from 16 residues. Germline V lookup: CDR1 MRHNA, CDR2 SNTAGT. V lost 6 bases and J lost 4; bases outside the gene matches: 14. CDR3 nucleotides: TGTGCCAGCAGCCTCAACCCGACAGGGTTGGGCACTGAAGCTTTCTTT. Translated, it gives CASSLNPTGLGTEAFF.

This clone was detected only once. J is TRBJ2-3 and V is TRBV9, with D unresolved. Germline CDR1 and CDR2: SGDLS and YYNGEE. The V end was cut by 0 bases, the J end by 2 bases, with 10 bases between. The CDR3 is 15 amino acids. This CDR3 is CASSVVPQNTDTQYF. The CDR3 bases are TGTGCCAGCAGCGTAGTTCCCCAGAACACAGATACGCAGTATTTT.

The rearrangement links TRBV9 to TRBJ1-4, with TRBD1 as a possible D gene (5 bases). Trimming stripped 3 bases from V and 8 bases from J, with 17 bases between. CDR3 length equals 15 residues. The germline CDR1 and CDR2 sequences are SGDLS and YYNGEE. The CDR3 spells CASSAVTGLNEKLFF. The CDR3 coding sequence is TGTGCCAGCAGCGCTGTGACGGGACTTAACGAAAAACTGTTTTTT.